Here is one T cell receptor beta chain with its context. It lacks a known antigen. Base qualities were left out, and no much larger clone turns up one base away. Each donor gave one peripheral blood draw, averaging approximately 120 mL, which was collected into heparinised tubes. A BD FACSAria II was used to sort naive, central memory, regulatory and stem cell-like memory CD4+ T cells with a panel that included CD45RO, CCR7, CD25, CD127, CD95 and CD27. A purity above 98% was achieved for all sorted populations. Right away, PBMCs were isolated by Lymphoprep density gradient centrifugation and were stained directly, with no culture step. Samples were stained and sorted in pairs, with one healthy donor and one patient per experiment, so that batch effects were minimized. This record belongs to a study of beta chain features in type 1 diabetes (dated by TCRdb to the late 2010s). Looking at the study overall: Patients and healthy donors did not differ in mean age, gender distribution, total cell number or subset yield. In the study, TCRB repertoires of sorted circulating CD4+ T cell subsets from recently diagnosed type 1 diabetes patients were compared with those of matched healthy donors. Whereas all 30 or so donors provided naive and central memory subsets, regulatory and stem cell-like memory subsets were isolated from just 8 patients and about eight healthy donors. A total of some 100,000,000 sorted cells were examined across all samples, and the number of cells per subset was strongly correlated with RNA yield.

Overall study results and their limits: Because the HLA sub-analyses included only small numbers of individuals, any influence of HLA type on TCRB rearrangement was left unresolved. At VDJ recombination sites, patients with type 1 diabetes made fewer insertions and deleted more nucleotides, a pattern implying thymic rearrangement abnormalities. Type 1 diabetes patients showed a moderate but significant shortening of TCRB CDR3 length in all four CD4+ subsets. Naive, central memory and regulatory TCRB repertoires appeared more similar among patients than among healthy donors. Because cDNA was sequenced instead of genomic DNA, highly expressing activated cells could be over-represented, though the groups showed no difference in activation or CD3 levels. Shorter templates might have been favored by PCR, but patient and control samples were amplified and corrected together, so both groups would have been affected equally by any skew.

According to the germline V gene (reference sequence), CDR1 reads SGHNT and CDR2 reads YYREEE. The V end loses 4 bases and the J end loses 4 bases, and a stretch of 6 bases separates them. Inclusive of the bounding cysteine and phenylalanine, the CDR3 is 13 residues long. Just CDR3 DNA is preserved here, 39 bases in frame from base 1. All of the isolated RNA was reverse transcribed with the High Capacity cDNA Reverse Transcription Kit, so expressed TCRB transcripts were sequenced. Naive, central memory and regulatory T cell samples underwent deep immunoSEQ sequencing, averaging approximately 3.3 million total reads per sample. After sorted cells were lysed in RLT buffer, RNA was extracted with DNase-treated RNeasy Micro or Mini kits, with the choice depending on cell number. Each cell subset was processed separately to prevent cross-contamination, with patient and healthy donor samples processed together. Using the immunoSEQ multiplex PCR, TCRB sequences were amplified from cDNA into 87-bp fragments spanning the CDR3 region. The amplicons were sequenced using the Illumina HiSeq platform. The study's processing was this. PCR bias was corrected computationally using synthetic template baselines, and reads within Hamming distance 2 were collapsed, with unmergeable singletons discarded. By aligning reads against IMGT, V, D and J genes, CDR3 length, and insertions or deletions at six rearrangement sites were assigned. Within each subset, clonotype counts were normalized to the number of sorted cells before true diversity and Gini coefficients were calculated with the tcR R package. The overlap coefficient, calculated on TCRB nucleotide sequences, was used to measure repertoire sharing. TCRdb retrieved this table from immuneACCESS and kept in-frame rearrangements only. Not all clones are present; in checked studies, unresolved V genes account for under half, and no reason is known for the remainder. The DNA was the basis for D and trimming; V, J and clone size are from that table. The sample profile shows approximately 140,000 clones; around 9% of them were found once. Under 0.9% of the sample is in the top ten clones.

Sample: central memory CD4+ T cells from blood. The rearranged segments are TRBV5-4 and TRBJ2-6, with the D gene too uncertain to name. The TCR was taken from a man younger than 45 with type 1 diabetes. CDR3 reads: CASSPFGANVLTF. The DNA reads TGTGCCAGCAGCCCTTTCGGGGCCAACGTCCTGACTTTC.